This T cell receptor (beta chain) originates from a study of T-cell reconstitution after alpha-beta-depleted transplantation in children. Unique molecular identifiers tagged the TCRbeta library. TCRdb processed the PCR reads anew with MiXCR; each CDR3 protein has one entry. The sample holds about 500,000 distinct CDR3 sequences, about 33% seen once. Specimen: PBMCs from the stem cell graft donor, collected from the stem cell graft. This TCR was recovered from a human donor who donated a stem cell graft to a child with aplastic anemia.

CDR3 nucleotides: TGCAGCGTTGTGGGCCCCATGAACACTGAAGCTTTCTTT. Translation: CSVVGPMNTEAFF. The J gene is TRBJ1-1, the V gene TRBV29-1, with no clear D. Looked up from germline, CDR1 is SQVTM and CDR2 is ANQGSEA. The CDR3 contains 13 residues. Trimming removed 4 bases from V and 0 bases from J, with 9 bases in between.